This entry is about one T cell receptor (beta chain). What it binds is not known. This sample is drawn from a study of shared clonotypes between healthy human individuals. Study results and limitations: The authors sampled blood alone, and tissue repertoires likely differ.

V was clipped by 4 bases and J by 0 bases; unmatched bases: 7. The germline V gene has CDR1 MNHEY and CDR2 SMNVEV (reference sequence). The CDR3 is 16 amino acids. Measured with immunoSEQ multiplex PCR; TCRdb has only the in-frame clones, and not every one. The sample consists of nearly 2 million clones, 85% to 95% of them appearing once. In the naive CD8 group, cells lacked CD45RO and were positively selected for CCR7, so terminally differentiated effector memory CD45RA+ cells were left out. The V and J genes are TRBV27 and TRBJ2-3; TRBD1 agrees at 7 bases. The sequenced sample was naive CD8+ T cells sorted from blood. The receptor's source is a young man in good health. DNA for the CDR3: TGTGCCAGCAGTTCAACTACAGGGGCCAGCACAGATACGCAGTATTTT. It is translated as CASSSTTGASTDTQYF.